These 27 T cell receptor beta chains share one sample of origin, sequenced in a study of T cell responses to AZD1222 COVID-19 vaccine. The table came from immunoSEQ multiplex PCR; TCRdb's copy has only in-frame clones and leaves some out. The sample records 85,000 to 95,000 clones, 75% to 90% being singletons. Sequenced here: peripheral blood, sampled 28 days after the second AZD1222 dose. The receptors originated from an adult who received the AZD1222 COVID-19 vaccine.

The chain employs TRBV28 and TRBJ2-1; TRBD2 matches at 7 bases. This CDR3 has 14 residues. Looked up from germline, CDR1 is MDHEN and CDR2 is SYDVKM. The V and J ends lost 7 bases and 6 bases, in that order; junction bases with no gene match: 9. The CDR3 nucleotides read TGTGCCAGCAACGGACTAGTAGTGGTCAATGAGCAGTTCTTC. Its translation is CASNGLVVVNEQFF.

The rearrangement joins TRBV5-6 to TRBJ1-1; TRBD1 might be the D (5 bases). Looked up from germline, CDR1 is SGHDT and CDR2 is YYEEEE. V was shortened by 1 base and J by 4 bases, with 14 bases between the two germline ends. The CDR3 loop spans 15 amino acids. The CDR3 DNA sequence: TGTGCCAGCAGCTTGATAGGGGCGCGAGGCACTGAAGCTTTCTTT. It is translated as CASSLIGARGTEAFF.

The V call is TRBV5-8, the J call TRBJ2-1; 13 bases line up with TRBD2. The CDR3 spans 15 residues. J lost 6 bases, V lost 4 bases, and 4 bases had no gene match. Germline assignment: CDR1 SGHTS and CDR2 YDEGEE. CDR3 coding DNA: TGTGCCAGCAGCGCGGGACTAGCGGGGACCAATGAGCAGTTCTTC. This encodes CASSAGLAGTNEQFF.

J is TRBJ2-5 and V is TRBV9; a possible D gene is TRBD2 (5 bases). Germline CDR1 SGDLS, CDR2 YYNGEE. V shed 0 bases and J shed 2 bases, with 11 bases lying between them. The CDR3 contains 15 residues. Here the CDR3 reads CASSVAGLAQETQYF. Written as DNA, the CDR3 is TGTGCCAGCAGCGTAGCCGGGCTAGCTCAAGAGACCCAGTACTTC.

This chain connects TRBV24-1 to TRBJ1-5; 7 bases map to TRBD1. CDR1 and CDR2 (germline): KGHDR, SFDVKD. The CDR3 spans 16 residues. J lost 6 bases, V lost 3 bases, and 10 bases had no gene match. The CDR3 spells CATSDRREGAGQPQHF. In DNA, the CDR3 is TGTGCCACCAGTGATCGCAGGGAGGGGGCGGGTCAGCCCCAGCATTTT.

J is TRBJ1-5 and V is TRBV24-1; D remains unclear. The CDR3 runs 13 residues. Germline lookup yields CDR1 KGHDR and CDR2 SFDVKD. Deletions cut 7 bases from V and 3 bases from J, with 9 bases between. This chain's CDR3 is CATSRTDNQPQHF. The CDR3 region has the DNA TGTGCCACCAGCCGGACGGACAATCAGCCCCAGCATTTT.

The rearrangement joins TRBV11-2 to TRBJ1-6, with D unclear. CDR1 is SGHAT, CDR2 FQNNGV, per germline. Trimming pared 4 bases from V and 7 bases from J, leaving 17 bases between. The CDR3 contains 16 residues. The CDR3 is CASSYLGRATNSPLHF. The CDR3 DNA reads TGTGCCAGCAGCTACCTGGGTAGGGCAACAAATTCACCCCTCCACTTT.

On this clone itself: The junction shows a germline mismatch at one end, possibly a read error. The chain uses TRBV5-4 and TRBJ1-2, with TRBD1 matching 11 bases. The CDR3 is made up of 13 amino acids. Germline CDR1 SGHNT, CDR2 YYREEE (reference sequence). DNA of the CDR3: TGTGCCAGCAGATTGGACAGGGGGCATGGCTACACCTTC. As protein: CASRLDRGHGYTF.

The rearrangement links TRBV6-5 to TRBJ1-2; TRBD1 agrees at 7 bases. This CDR3 region has 14 residues. Germline assignment: CDR1 MNHEY and CDR2 SVGAGI. V shed 7 bases, J shed 6 bases, and the junction held 11 bases outside the gene matches. The CDR3 DNA reads as TGTGCCAGCACAATCATCGGACAGGTAGATGGCTACACCTTC. Amino acid sequence: CASTIIGQVDGYTF.

The chain uses TRBV6-4 and TRBJ2-1, with 13 bases that match TRBD2. This CDR3 has 16 amino acids. From germline, CDR1 is MRHNA and CDR2 SNTAGT. V lost 7 bases to trimming and J lost 4 bases; unmatched junction nucleotides: 7. The chain's CDR3 is CASKATSGGEYNEQFF. In DNA form, the CDR3 reads TGTGCCAGCAAGGCAACTAGCGGGGGGGAATACAATGAGCAGTTCTTC.

The rearrangement joins TRBV6-2 or TRBV6-3 to TRBJ2-2; D possibly corresponds to TRBD2 (6 bases). V was clipped by 5 bases and J by 4 bases, with 26 bases between them. This CDR3 comprises 19 residues. The germline V gene encodes CDR1 MNHEY and CDR2 SVGEGT. The CDR3 region has the DNA TGTGCCAGCAGTCCGCTCCGGACCCGGAGAGACGGGGGCACCGGGGAGCTGTTTTTT. Its translation is CASSPLRTRRDGGTGELFF.

The chain joins TRBV30 to TRBJ2-7, with D maybe TRBD2 (7 bases). Per the germline V gene, CDR1 is GTSNPN and CDR2 is SVGIG (reference sequence). The CDR3 length is 13 residues. Trimming left V 4 bases short and J 3 bases short, with 13 bases between. CDR3 sequence reads: CAWIRGGNYEQYF. CDR3 nucleotide sequence: TGTGCCTGGATTAGGGGGGGAAACTACGAGCAGTACTTC.

The rearrangement uses TRBV6-5 and TRBJ2-1; no clear D gene. The CDR3 consists of 12 residues. Looked up from germline, CDR1 is MNHEY and CDR2 is SVGAGI. V lost 0 bases, J lost 7 bases, and 4 bases lay in between. CDR3 region: CASSYSGNEQFF. The CDR3, as DNA: TGTGCCAGCAGTTACTCGGGGAATGAGCAGTTCTTC.

The V call is TRBV7-2, the J call TRBJ2-2; D perhaps matches TRBD1 (6 bases). The CDR3 spans 14 residues. Looked up from germline, CDR1 is SGHTA and CDR2 is FQGNSA. V was trimmed by 1 base and J by 5 bases, leaving 8 bases between them. CDR3: CASSLVGATGELFF. For the CDR3, the DNA is TGTGCCAGCAGCTTAGTGGGGGCAACCGGGGAGCTGTTTTTT.

The gene calls are TRBV18 and TRBJ1-5; possibly TRBD1 for D (5 bases). The CDR3 covers 15 residues. Trimming shortened V by 4 bases and J by 5 bases, and 15 bases separated the two germline ends. Germline CDR1 and CDR2: KGHSH and LQKENI. The CDR3, as DNA: TGTGCCAGCTCACTTGGGGAACAGGTATATCAGCCCCAGCATTTT. Its translation is CASSLGEQVYQPQHF.

The rearrangement joins TRBV5-1 to TRBJ1-2; TRBD1 is a possible D gene (5 bases). The CDR3 runs to 14 residues. V was shortened by 8 bases and J by 4 bases, with 18 bases between the two germline ends. Germline V gene sequence: CDR1 SGHRS, CDR2 YFSETQ. CDR3 DNA sequence: TGCGCCAGTAGGGGTGGAGGACATAGCTATGGCTACACCTTC. Translation: CASRGGGHSYGYTF.

The genes are TRBV19 and TRBJ2-2, with unresolved D. CDR1 is LNHDA and CDR2 is SQIVND in the germline V gene (reference sequence). Trimming removed 3 bases from V and 9 bases from J, with 8 bases in between. The CDR3 totals 12 residues. In DNA form, the CDR3 reads TGTGCCAGTAGTATTTCGCAATGGGAGCTGTTTTTT. Its translation: CASSISQWELFF.

The chain carries TRBV19 and TRBJ1-5, with D perhaps matching TRBD1 (6 bases). V was trimmed by 4 bases and J by 0 bases, leaving 16 bases between them. Germline V gene data show CDR1 as LNHDA and CDR2 as SQIVND (reference sequence). The CDR3 is 17 amino acids. In nucleotides, the CDR3 is TGTGCCAGTAGTACCCGACCAGGGGCCTATAGCAATCAGCCCCAGCATTTT. Residues: CASSTRPGAYSNQPQHF.

The chain uses TRBV2 and TRBJ2-7, with D perhaps TRBD1 or TRBD2 (5 bases each). The V and J ends lost 5 bases and 0 bases respectively, with 14 bases between them. The CDR3 sequence is 15 residues long. The germline V gene encodes CDR1 SNHLY and CDR2 FYNNEI. This chain's CDR3 is CASSRSGALSYEQYF. For the CDR3, the DNA is TGTGCCAGCAGTCGCTCCGGGGCCCTCTCCTACGAGCAGTACTTC.

By share of the sample, this clone is medium-sized. The chain carries TRBV21-1 and TRBJ1-1; the table gives TRBD1 as D, unverified against the DNA. TRBV21-1 is shown as a pseudogene. The CDR3 has 17 residues. CDR3 protein: CASSKVWAEEGATEAFF. CDR3 DNA: TGTGCCAGCAGCAAAGTCTGGGCAGAGGAAGGGGCCACTGAAGCTTTCTTT.

V gene TRBV30 combines with J gene TRBJ2-2; no firm D call. The germline V and J ends were trimmed by 1 base and 5 bases, with 5 bases remaining between them. Per the germline V gene, CDR1 is GTSNPN and CDR2 is SVGIG (reference sequence). The CDR3 spans 12 residues. DNA for the CDR3: TGTGCCTGGAGTGCCCAAACCGGGGAGCTGTTTTTT. This gives the protein CAWSAQTGELFF.

This rearrangement joins TRBV5-4 to TRBJ2-5; 10 bases match TRBD2. The CDR3 is made up of 14 amino acids. Germline loops: CDR1 SGHNT, CDR2 YYREEE (reference sequence). The V segment lost 3 bases and the J segment 5 bases; nucleotides outside the gene matches: 4. CDR3 amino acids: CASSSAGGPETQYF. The CDR3 nucleotides are TGTGCCAGCAGCTCAGCGGGGGGGCCTGAGACCCAGTACTTC.

The chain has TRBV29-1 and TRBJ1-1; maybe TRBD1 (5 bases). Germline loops: CDR1 SQVTM, CDR2 ANQGSEA. The CDR3 is made up of 12 amino acids. Trimming stripped 5 bases from V and 4 bases from J, with 11 bases between. The CDR3, as DNA: TGCAGCGTTCTTTGGGGGATCACTGAAGCTTTCTTT. It translates to CSVLWGITEAFF.

The chain joins TRBV13 to TRBJ2-3; 9 bases line up with TRBD2. This CDR3 comprises 17 residues. The germline V gene encodes CDR1 PRHDT and CDR2 FYEKMQ (reference sequence). V dropped 5 bases and J dropped 2; count of bases not matched to a gene: 11. The CDR3 DNA is TGTGCCAGCAGCCAGGGGCTAGCGGGAACCAACACAGATACGCAGTATTTT. This translates into CASSQGLAGTNTDTQYF.

This chain connects TRBV28 to TRBJ2-7, with a possible D match to TRBD2 (6 bases). CDR3 length equals 15 residues. The V end was cut by 7 bases, the J end by 0 bases, with 16 bases between. Germline loops: CDR1 MDHEN, CDR2 SYDVKM. The CDR3 DNA reads as TGTGCCAGCATTCCCCTGTTCGGGAGCTCCTACGAGCAGTACTTC. Amino acids: CASIPLFGSSYEQYF.

This chain links TRBV20-1 with TRBJ1-1; no clear D gene. With 3 bases removed from V and 4 bases from J, the gap between germline ends came to 6 bases. The CDR3 has 11 residues. Germline V gene sequence: CDR1 DFQATT, CDR2 SNEGSKA (reference sequence). The CDR3 reads CSASPGTEAFF. The CDR3, as DNA: TGCAGTGCTAGCCCCGGCACTGAAGCTTTCTTT.

The V call is TRBV6-2 or TRBV6-3, the J call TRBJ1-5, with D unclear. Germline V gene lookup returns CDR1 MNHEY and CDR2 SVGEGT. V gave up 1 base and J gave up 1 base, with 5 bases separating them. This CDR3 region has 14 residues. The CDR3 nucleotides are TGTGCCAGCAGTTACTACGCGAGCAATCAGCCCCAGCATTTT. Its protein product is CASSYYASNQPQHF.